The rows below give T cell receptor beta chains drawn from one sample of a study of CD8+ T cells in alopecia areata. Clones were read by immunoSEQ multiplex PCR, and TCRdb kept only the in-frame ones, dropping some. The sample records approximately 59,000 clones, around 49% being singletons. The sample consisted of CD8+ T cells sorted from blood, taken at week 0. The source of these receptors is a human donor with alopecia areata. Each CDR3 is given with its conserved first and last residue. D genes are given only for firm matches. The size field is filled for only some rows; it gives once, few, many or a size class.

J | D | size | V | CDR3 | DNA
TRBJ2-7 | TRBD2 | - | TRBV5-1 | CASSLGTSGYEQYF | TGCGCCAGCAGCTTAGGGACTAGCGGCTACGAGCAGTACTTC
TRBJ2-7 | TRBD1 | few | TRBV14 | CASSHGQGAYEQYF | TGTGCCAGCAGCCATGGACAGGGAGCCTACGAGCAGTACTTC
TRBJ1-4 | - | - | TRBV2 | CASSIGHAPTGELFF | TGTGCCAGCAGTATCGGACACGCTCCAACCGGGGAACTGTTTTTT
TRBJ2-7 | - | - | TRBV20-1 | CSARVDEQYF | TGCAGTGCTAGAGTGGACGAGCAGTACTTC
TRBJ2-3 | - | medium-sized | TRBV9 | CASSGERVTDTQYF | TGTGCCAGCAGTGGTGAGCGGGTCACAGATACGCAGTATTTT
TRBJ2-1 | - | - | TRBV29-1 | CSLGSYNEQFF | TGCAGCCTCGGGTCCTACAATGAGCAGTTCTTC
TRBJ2-7 | - | - | TRBV5-5 | CASSLWDTAYEQYF | TGTGCCAGCAGCCTATGGGACACCGCCTACGAGCAGTACTTC
TRBJ1-5 | TRBD1 | few | TRBV29-1 | CSVRDRDNQPQHF | TGCAGCGTCCGGGACAGGGACAATCAGCCCCAGCATTTT
TRBJ2-5 | - | once | TRBV13 | CASSSPGGRQETQYF | TGTGCCAGCAGCTCGCCCGGGGGCAGACAAGAGACCCAGTACTTC
TRBJ2-1 | - | few | TRBV29-1 | CSVAGGGEQFF | TGCAGCGTTGCTGGGGGGGGCGAGCAGTTCTTC
TRBJ2-7 | - | - | TRBV15 | CATGHNRGYEQYF | TGTGCCACCGGGCACAATAGGGGCTACGAGCAGTACTTC
TRBJ1-1 | - | - | TRBV6-6 | CASRAGAGEAFF | TGTGCCAGCAGAGCCGGGGCCGGTGAAGCTTTCTTT
TRBJ2-7 | TRBD2 | - | TRBV4-2 | CASSPRTSGSYEQYF | TGTGCCAGCAGCCCCCGGACTAGCGGGAGTTACGAGCAGTACTTC
TRBJ2-7 | - | many | TRBV11-2 | CASRPGGVVNEQYF | TGTGCCAGCAGACCAGGCGGAGTTGTAAACGAGCAGTACTTC
TRBJ2-3 | - | - | TRBV28 | CASSLGASNTDTQYF | TGTGCCAGCAGTTTAGGGGCCTCAAACACAGATACGCAGTATTTT
TRBJ1-1 | - | few | TRBV19 | CASSITENTEAFF | TGTGCCAGTAGTATAACGGAGAACACTGAAGCTTTCTTT
TRBJ2-5 | - | - | TRBV29-1 | CSVGGAQYF | TGCAGCGTTGGTGGGGCCCAGTACTTC
TRBJ2-7 | - | once | TRBV27 | CASRGAFYEQYF | TGTGCCAGCAGAGGGGCGTTCTACGAGCAGTACTTC
TRBJ2-1 | - | many | TRBV5-6 | CASSPDYIHLEQFF | TGTGCCAGCAGCCCGGACTATATCCACCTCGAGCAGTTCTTC
TRBJ2-7 | - | - | TRBV6-5 | CASSPRDGPGAEQYF | TGTGCCAGCAGCCCCCGGGACGGGCCTGGGGCTGAGCAGTACTTC
TRBJ2-6 | - | - | TRBV5-4 | CASSENGGSGANVLTF | TGTGCCAGCAGCGAGAATGGGGGCTCTGGGGCCAACGTCCTGACTTTC
TRBJ1-1 | - | few | TRBV5-5 | CASSLRWDFSEAFF | TGTGCCAGCAGCTTGCGCTGGGATTTCTCTGAAGCTTTCTTT
TRBJ1-2 | TRBD1 | - | TRBV2 | CASTGTGNGYTF | TGTGCCAGCACCGGGACAGGGAATGGCTACACCTTC
TRBJ2-7 | - | - | TRBV29-1 | CSVGNVPGVSYEQYF | TGCAGCGTTGGTAACGTGCCAGGGGTCTCTTACGAGCAGTACTTC
TRBJ2-7 | TRBD2 | few | TRBV27 | CASALAGDYEQYF | TGTGCCAGCGCCCTAGCGGGGGACTACGAGCAGTACTTC
TRBJ2-2 | - | - | TRBV19 | CASNEPGELFF | TGTGCCAGTAACGAGCCCGGGGAGCTGTTTTTT
TRBJ1-1 | TRBD1 | few | TRBV27 | CATGAGGTEAFF | TGTGCTACAGGGGCAGGAGGCACTGAAGCTTTCTTT
TRBJ1-1 | - | few | TRBV19 | CASSTTQNTEAFF | TGTGCCAGTAGTACTACCCAGAACACTGAAGCTTTCTTT
TRBJ2-7 | TRBD2 | - | TRBV27 | CASSSGGGFEQYF | TGTGCCAGCAGTTCCGGCGGGGGATTCGAGCAGTACTTC
TRBJ2-1 | - | - | TRBV28 | CASSSTSGGREQFF | TGTGCCAGCAGTTCGACTAGTGGGGGACGCGAGCAGTTCTTC
TRBJ1-2 | TRBD1 | - | TRBV28 | CASSFRGGDGYTF | TGTGCCAGCAGTTTTCGAGGGGGCGATGGCTACACCTTC
TRBJ2-1 | TRBD2 | once | TRBV9 | CASSVGTSGYNEQFF | TGTGCCAGCAGCGTAGGGACTAGCGGCTACAATGAGCAGTTCTTC
TRBJ1-4 | - | - | TRBV27 | CASSLWAREKLFF | TGTGCCAGCAGTTTATGGGCTCGGGAAAAACTGTTTTTT
TRBJ2-7 | TRBD1 | - | TRBV7-9 | CASSTTGPQNEQYF | TGTGCCAGCAGCACGACAGGGCCTCAGAACGAGCAGTACTTC
TRBJ2-5 | TRBD2 | few | TRBV28 | CASSPPGGAPASDPRETQYF | TGTGCCAGCAGCCCGCCCGGGGGGGCGCCGGCTTCAGACCCCAGGGAGACCCAGTACTTC
TRBJ2-5 | TRBD2 | - | TRBV5-1 | CASSLDLAGLQETQYF | TGCGCCAGCAGCTTGGATTTAGCGGGGCTCCAAGAGACCCAGTACTTC
TRBJ1-2 | - | few | TRBV19 | CATRDTLSYGYTF | TGTGCCACCCGGGACACTCTTTCTTATGGCTACACCTTC
TRBJ2-7 | - | - | TRBV29-1 | CSVETGFSYEQYF | TGCAGCGTAGAAACAGGGTTTTCCTACGAGCAGTACTTC
TRBJ1-2 | - | - | TRBV5-1 | CASSLTGGVYYGYTF | TGCGCCAGCAGCTTGACAGGAGGGGTTTACTATGGCTACACCTTC
TRBJ2-1 | TRBD2 | - | TRBV5-6 | CASTLGLAGAYNEQFF | TGTGCCAGCACCCTTGGGTTAGCGGGAGCCTACAATGAGCAGTTCTTC
TRBJ1-2 | - | once | TRBV7-2 | CASSQPSPNSHGYTF | TGTGCCAGCAGTCAACCCTCCCCGAACTCCCATGGCTACACCTTC
TRBJ2-7 | TRBD1 | - | TRBV7-2 | CASSLEGGDEQYF | TGTGCCAGCAGCTTAGAAGGGGGCGACGAGCAGTACTTC
TRBJ2-7 | - | - | TRBV4-3 | CASSQDRGRTYEQYF | TGCGCCAGCAGCCAAGATCGGGGCAGAACCTACGAGCAGTACTTC
TRBJ2-2 | TRBD1 | - | TRBV29-1 | CSVGYRDRANTGELFF | TGCAGCGTCGGCTACCGGGACAGGGCGAACACCGGGGAGCTGTTTTTT
TRBJ2-2 | - | - | TRBV2 | CASSERPTGELFF | TGTGCCAGCAGTGAACGGCCCACCGGGGAGCTGTTTTTT
TRBJ2-5 | - | few | TRBV9 | CASSVEVGETQYF | TGTGCCAGCAGCGTAGAGGTAGGAGAGACCCAGTACTTC
TRBJ1-1 | - | - | TRBV7-8 | CASSLLGGLDTEAFF | TGTGCCAGCAGCCTACTTGGGGGGTTGGACACTGAAGCTTTCTTT
TRBJ1-2 | - | - | TRBV25-1 | CASRSSDWNYGYTF | TGTGCCAGCAGAAGCTCGGACTGGAATTATGGCTACACCTTC
TRBJ2-7 | TRBD1 | - | TRBV6-5 | CASSSGQGAYEQYF | TGTGCCAGCAGCTCGGGACAGGGGGCCTACGAGCAGTACTTC
TRBJ2-7 | - | - | TRBV29-1 | CSAGGTGFSYEQYF | TGCAGCGCGGGAGGGACAGGGTTTTCCTACGAGCAGTACTTC
TRBJ2-7 | - | once | TRBV29-1 | CSVEQGGYEQYF | TGCAGCGTTGAACAGGGGGGCTACGAGCAGTACTTC
TRBJ2-7 | - | - | TRBV9 | CASSLGTSSEQYF | TGTGCCAGCAGCCTTGGTACTAGCAGCGAGCAGTACTTC
TRBJ2-7 | TRBD2 | few | TRBV6-1 | CASRTRASYEQYF | TGTGCCAGTCGGACTAGGGCCTCCTACGAGCAGTACTTC
TRBJ2-7 | TRBD2 | - | TRBV4-1 | CASSQTSGRSIEQYF | TGCGCCAGCAGCCAAACTAGCGGGAGATCGATCGAGCAGTACTTC
TRBJ2-1 | TRBD2 | many | TRBV27 | CASSPTHLGGGPVSYNEQFF | TGTGCCAGCAGCCCAACCCATCTCGGGGGAGGGCCAGTCTCCTACAATGAGCAGTTCTTC
TRBJ2-1 | TRBD2 | few | TRBV10-3 | CAISESSVSLAGPEQFF | TGTGCCATCAGTGAGTCGAGTGTGAGCCTAGCGGGACCTGAGCAGTTCTTC
TRBJ2-5 | TRBD2 | - | TRBV5-1 | CASSLAGLAGEQETQYF | TGCGCCAGCAGCTTGGCCGGACTAGCGGGGGAACAAGAGACCCAGTACTTC